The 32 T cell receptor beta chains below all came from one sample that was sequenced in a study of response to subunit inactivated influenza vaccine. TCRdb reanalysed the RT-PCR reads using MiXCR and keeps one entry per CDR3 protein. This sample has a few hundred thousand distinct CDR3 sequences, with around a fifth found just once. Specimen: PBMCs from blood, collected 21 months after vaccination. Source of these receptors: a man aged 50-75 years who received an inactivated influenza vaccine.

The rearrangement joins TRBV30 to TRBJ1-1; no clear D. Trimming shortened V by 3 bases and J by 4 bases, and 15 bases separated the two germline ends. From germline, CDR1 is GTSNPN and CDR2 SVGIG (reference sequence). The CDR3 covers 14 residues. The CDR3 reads CAWRPMNNPTEAFF. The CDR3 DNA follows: TGTGCCTGGAGACCCATGAACAACCCCACTGAAGCTTTCTTT. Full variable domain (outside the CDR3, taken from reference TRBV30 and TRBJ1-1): SQTIHQWPATLVQPVGSPLSLECTVEGTSNPNLYWYRQAAGRGLQLLFYSVGIGQISSEVPQNLSASRPQDRQFILSSKKLLLSDSGFYLCAWRPMNNPTEAFFGQGTRLTVV.

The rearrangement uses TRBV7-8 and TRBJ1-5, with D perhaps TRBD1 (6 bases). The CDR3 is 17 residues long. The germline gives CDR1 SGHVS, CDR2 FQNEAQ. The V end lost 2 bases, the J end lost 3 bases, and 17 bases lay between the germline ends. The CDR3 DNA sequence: TGTGCCAGCAGCTTATTAGTCGGGACAAATTTCAATCAGCCCCAGCATTTT. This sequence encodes CASSLLVGTNFNQPQHF.

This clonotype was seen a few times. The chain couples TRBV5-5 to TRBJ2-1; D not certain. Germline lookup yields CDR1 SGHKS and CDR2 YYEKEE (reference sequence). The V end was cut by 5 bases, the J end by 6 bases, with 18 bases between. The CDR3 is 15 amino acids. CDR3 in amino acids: CASRKEPLIFNEQFF. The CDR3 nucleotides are TGTGCCAGCAGGAAGGAGCCGCTTATCTTCAATGAGCAGTTCTTC.

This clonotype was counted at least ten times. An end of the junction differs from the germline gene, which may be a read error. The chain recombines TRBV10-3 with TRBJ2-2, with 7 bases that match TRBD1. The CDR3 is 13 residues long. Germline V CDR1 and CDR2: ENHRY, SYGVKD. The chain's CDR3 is CAVRQGADGELFF. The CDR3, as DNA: TGTGCCGTCAGACAGGGAGCAGACGGGGAGCTGTTTTTT.

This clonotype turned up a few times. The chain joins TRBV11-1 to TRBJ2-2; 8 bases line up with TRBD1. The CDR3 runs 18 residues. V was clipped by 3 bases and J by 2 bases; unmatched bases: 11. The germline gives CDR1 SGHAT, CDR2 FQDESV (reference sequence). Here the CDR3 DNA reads TGTGCCAGCAGCTTCCAAAGGCTGGGGACAGGCAACACCGGGGAGCTGTTTTTT. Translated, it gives CASSFQRLGTGNTGELFF.

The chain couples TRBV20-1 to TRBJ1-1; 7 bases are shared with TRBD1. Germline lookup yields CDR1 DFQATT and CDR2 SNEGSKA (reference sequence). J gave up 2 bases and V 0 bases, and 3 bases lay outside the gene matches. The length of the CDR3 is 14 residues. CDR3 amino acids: CSARDEGANTEAFF. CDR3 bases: TGCAGTGCTAGAGATGAGGGGGCCAACACTGAAGCTTTCTTT.

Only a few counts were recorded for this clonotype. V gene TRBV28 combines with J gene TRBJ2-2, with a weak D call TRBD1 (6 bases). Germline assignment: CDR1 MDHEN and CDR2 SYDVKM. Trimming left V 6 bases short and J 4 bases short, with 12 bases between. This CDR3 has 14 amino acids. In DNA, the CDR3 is TGTGCCAGCAGAATGACAGGAATCACCGGGGAGCTGTTTTTT. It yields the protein CASRMTGITGELFF.

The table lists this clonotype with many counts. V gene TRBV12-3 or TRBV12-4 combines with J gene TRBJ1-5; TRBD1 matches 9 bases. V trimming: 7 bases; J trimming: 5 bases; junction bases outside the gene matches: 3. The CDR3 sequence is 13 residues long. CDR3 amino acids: CASKGQGDQPQHF. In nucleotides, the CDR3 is TGTGCCAGCAAGGGACAGGGAGATCAGCCCCAGCATTTT.

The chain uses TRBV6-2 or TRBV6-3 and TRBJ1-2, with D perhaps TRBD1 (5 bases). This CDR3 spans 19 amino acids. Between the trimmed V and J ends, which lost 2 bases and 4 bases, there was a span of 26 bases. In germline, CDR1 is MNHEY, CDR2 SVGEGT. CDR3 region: CASSYPPREGTYGGYGYTF. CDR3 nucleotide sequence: TGTGCCAGCAGTTACCCGCCCCGGGAGGGGACCTATGGTGGCTATGGCTACACCTTC.

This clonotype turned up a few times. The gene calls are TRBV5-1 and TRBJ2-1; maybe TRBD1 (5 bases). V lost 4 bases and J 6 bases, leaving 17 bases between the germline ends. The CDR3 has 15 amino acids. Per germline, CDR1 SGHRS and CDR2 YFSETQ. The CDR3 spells CASSHPPGSLNEQFF. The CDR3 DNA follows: TGCGCCAGCAGCCATCCGCCAGGGTCCCTCAATGAGCAGTTCTTC.

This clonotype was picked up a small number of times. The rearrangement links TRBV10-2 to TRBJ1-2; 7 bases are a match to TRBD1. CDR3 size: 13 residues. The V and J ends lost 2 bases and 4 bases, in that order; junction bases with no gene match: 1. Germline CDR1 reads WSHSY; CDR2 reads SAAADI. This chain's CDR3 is CASSERDSYGYTF. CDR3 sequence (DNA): TGCGCCAGCAGTGAGAGGGACAGCTATGGCTACACCTTC.

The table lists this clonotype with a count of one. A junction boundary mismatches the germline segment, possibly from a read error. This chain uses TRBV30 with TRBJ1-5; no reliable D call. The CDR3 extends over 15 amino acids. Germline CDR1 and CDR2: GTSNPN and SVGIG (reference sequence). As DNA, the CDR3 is TGTCCCTGGATGGACGGACGGTCCTCCAATCAGCCCCAGCATTTT. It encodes CPWMDGRSSNQPQHF.

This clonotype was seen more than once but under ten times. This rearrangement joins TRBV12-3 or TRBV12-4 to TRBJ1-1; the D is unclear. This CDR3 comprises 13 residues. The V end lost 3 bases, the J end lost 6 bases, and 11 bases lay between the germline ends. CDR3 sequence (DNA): TGTGCCAGCAGTTTCGGGGTTTCGGCTGAAGCTTTCTTT. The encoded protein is CASSFGVSAEAFF.

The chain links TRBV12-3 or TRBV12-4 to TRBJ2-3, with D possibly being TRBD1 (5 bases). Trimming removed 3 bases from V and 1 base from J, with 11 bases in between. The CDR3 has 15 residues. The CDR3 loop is CASSFKPTGTDTQYF. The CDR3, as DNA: TGTGCCAGCAGTTTCAAACCGACAGGCACAGATACGCAGTATTTT.

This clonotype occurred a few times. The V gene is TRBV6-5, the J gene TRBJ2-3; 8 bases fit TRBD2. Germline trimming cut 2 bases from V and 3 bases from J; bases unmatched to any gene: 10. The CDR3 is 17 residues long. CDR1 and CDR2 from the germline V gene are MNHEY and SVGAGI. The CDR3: CASSYDRSGRLTDTQYF. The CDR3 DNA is TGTGCCAGCAGTTACGATCGGAGCGGGAGACTTACAGATACGCAGTATTTT.

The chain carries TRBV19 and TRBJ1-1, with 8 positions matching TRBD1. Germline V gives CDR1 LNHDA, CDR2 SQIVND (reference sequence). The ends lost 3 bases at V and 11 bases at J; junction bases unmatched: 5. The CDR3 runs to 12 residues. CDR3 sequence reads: CASSIGTGGAFF. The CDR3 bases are TGTGCCAGTAGTATTGGGACAGGAGGGGCTTTCTTT.

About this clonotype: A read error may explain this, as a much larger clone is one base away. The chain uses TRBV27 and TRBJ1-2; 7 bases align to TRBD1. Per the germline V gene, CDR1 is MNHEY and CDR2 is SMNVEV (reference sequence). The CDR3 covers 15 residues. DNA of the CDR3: TGTGCCAGCAGTTTGAGGGGCAGGGGGTACTATGGCTACGCCTTC. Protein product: CASSLRGRGYYGYAF.

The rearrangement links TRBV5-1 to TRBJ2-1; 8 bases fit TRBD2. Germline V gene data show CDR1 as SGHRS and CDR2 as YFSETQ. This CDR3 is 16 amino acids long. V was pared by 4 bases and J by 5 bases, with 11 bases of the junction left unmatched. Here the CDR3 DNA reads TGCGCCAGCAGCGAAGGGACTAGTATTGGGAACAATGAGCAGTTCTTC. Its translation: CASSEGTSIGNNEQFF.

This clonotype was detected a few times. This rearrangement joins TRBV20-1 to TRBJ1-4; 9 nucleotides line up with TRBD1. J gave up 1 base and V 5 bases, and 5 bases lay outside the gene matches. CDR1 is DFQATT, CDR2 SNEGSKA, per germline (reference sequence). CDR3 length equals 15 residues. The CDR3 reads CSAFPTGGTNEKLFF. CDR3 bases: TGCAGTGCTTTTCCGACAGGGGGAACTAATGAAAAACTGTTTTTT.

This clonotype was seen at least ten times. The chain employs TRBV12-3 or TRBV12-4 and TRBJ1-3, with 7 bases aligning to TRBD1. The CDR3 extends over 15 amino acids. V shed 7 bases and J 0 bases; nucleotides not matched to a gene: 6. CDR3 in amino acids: CASKRDSYSGNTIYF. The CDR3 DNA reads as TGTGCCAGCAAGCGGGACAGCTACTCTGGAAACACCATATATTTT.

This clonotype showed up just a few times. Written as DNA, the CDR3 is TGTGCCATCGCAGGGGGTCTTGGCACAGATACGCAGTATTTT. It specifies CAIAGGLGTDTQYF. This chain connects TRBV10-3 to TRBJ2-3; 7 bases line up with TRBD1. Looked up from germline, CDR1 is ENHRY and CDR2 is SYGVKD. The J segment lost 1 base and the V segment lost 8 bases, leaving 6 bases of the junction unmatched. This CDR3 comprises 14 residues.

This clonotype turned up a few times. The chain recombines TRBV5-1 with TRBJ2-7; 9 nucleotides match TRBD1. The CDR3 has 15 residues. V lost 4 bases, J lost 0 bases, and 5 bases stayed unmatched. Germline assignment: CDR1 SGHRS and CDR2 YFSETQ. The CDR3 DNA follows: TGCGCCAGCAGCCTACAGGGGGCGGGCTCCTACGAGCAGTACTTC. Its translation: CASSLQGAGSYEQYF. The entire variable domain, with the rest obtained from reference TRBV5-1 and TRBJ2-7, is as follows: KAGVTQTPRYLIKTRGQQVTLSCSPISGHRSVSWYQQTPGQGLQFLFEYFSETQRNKGNFPGRFSGRQFSNSRSEMNVSTLELGDSALYLCASSLQGAGSYEQYFGPGTRLTVT.

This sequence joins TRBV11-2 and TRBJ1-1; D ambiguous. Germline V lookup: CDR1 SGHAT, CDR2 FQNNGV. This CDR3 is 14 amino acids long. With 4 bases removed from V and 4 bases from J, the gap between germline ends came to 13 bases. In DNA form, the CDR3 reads TGTGCCAGCAGCTCCCGGCAGTCGGGCACTGAAGCTTTCTTT. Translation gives CASSSRQSGTEAFF.

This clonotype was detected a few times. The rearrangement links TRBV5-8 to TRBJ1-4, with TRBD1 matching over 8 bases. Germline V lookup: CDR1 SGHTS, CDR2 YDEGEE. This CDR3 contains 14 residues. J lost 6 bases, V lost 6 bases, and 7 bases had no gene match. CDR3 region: CASTQGQADEKLFF. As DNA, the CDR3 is TGTGCCAGCACCCAGGGACAGGCGGATGAAAAACTGTTTTTT. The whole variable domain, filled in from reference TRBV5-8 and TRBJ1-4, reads EAGVTQSPTHLIKTRGQQATLRCSPISGHTSVYWYQQALGLGLQFLLWYDEGEERNRGNFPPRFSGRQFPNYSSELNVNALELEDSALYLCASTQGQADEKLFFGSGTQLSVL.

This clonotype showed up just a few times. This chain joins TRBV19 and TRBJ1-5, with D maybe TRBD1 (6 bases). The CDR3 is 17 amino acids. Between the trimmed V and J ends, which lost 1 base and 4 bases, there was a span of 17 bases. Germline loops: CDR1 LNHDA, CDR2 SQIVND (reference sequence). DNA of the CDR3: TGTGCCAGTAGTATAGTTTCAGGGGTGGATGGAAATCAGCCCCAGCATTTT. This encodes CASSIVSGVDGNQPQHF.

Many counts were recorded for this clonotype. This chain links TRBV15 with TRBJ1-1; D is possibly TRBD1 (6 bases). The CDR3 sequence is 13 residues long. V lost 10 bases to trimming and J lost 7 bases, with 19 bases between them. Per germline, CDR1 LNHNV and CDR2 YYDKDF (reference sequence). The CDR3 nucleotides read TGTGCCAAAGAAGGGGGGGGAGTGGGTGAAGCTTTCTTT. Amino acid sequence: CAKEGGGVGEAFF.

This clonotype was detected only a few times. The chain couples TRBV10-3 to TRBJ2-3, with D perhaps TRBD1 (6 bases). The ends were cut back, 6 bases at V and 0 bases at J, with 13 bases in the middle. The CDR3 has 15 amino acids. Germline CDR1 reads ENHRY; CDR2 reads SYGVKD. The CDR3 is CAIRKGQGSTDTQYF. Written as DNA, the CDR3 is TGTGCCATCAGAAAGGGACAAGGGAGCACAGATACGCAGTATTTT.

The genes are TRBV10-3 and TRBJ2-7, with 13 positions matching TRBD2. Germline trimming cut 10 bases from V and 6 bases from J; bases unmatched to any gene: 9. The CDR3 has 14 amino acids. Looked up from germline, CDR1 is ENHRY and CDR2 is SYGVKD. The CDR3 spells CATRGLAGVSEQYF. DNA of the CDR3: TGTGCCACCCGAGGACTAGCGGGAGTTAGCGAGCAGTACTTC.

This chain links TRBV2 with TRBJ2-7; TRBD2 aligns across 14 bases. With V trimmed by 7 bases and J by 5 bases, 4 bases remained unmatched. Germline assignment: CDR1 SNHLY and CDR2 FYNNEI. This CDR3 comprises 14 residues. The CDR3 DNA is TGTGCCAGCATCGGACTAGCGGGGGGCCACGAGCAGTACTTC. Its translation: CASIGLAGGHEQYF.

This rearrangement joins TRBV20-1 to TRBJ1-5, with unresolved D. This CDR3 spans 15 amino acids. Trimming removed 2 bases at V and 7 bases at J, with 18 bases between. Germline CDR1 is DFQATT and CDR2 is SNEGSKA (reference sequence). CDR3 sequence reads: CSARFSGGLIQPQHF. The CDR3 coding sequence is TGCAGTGCTAGATTCTCGGGAGGCCTCATCCAGCCCCAGCATTTT.

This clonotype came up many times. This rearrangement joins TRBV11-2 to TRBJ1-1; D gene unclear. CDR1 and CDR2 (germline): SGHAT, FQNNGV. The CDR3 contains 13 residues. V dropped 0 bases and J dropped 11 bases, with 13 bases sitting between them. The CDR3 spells CASSLDLTRGAFF. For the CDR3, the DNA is TGTGCCAGCAGCTTAGATCTGACAAGAGGTGCTTTCTTT.

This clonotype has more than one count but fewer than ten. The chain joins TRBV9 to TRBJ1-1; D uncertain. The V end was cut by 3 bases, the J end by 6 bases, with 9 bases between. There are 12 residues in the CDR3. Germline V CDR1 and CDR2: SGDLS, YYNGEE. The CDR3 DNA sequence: TGTGCCAGCAGCGGCGACACCTCTGAAGCTTTCTTT. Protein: CASSGDTSEAFF.